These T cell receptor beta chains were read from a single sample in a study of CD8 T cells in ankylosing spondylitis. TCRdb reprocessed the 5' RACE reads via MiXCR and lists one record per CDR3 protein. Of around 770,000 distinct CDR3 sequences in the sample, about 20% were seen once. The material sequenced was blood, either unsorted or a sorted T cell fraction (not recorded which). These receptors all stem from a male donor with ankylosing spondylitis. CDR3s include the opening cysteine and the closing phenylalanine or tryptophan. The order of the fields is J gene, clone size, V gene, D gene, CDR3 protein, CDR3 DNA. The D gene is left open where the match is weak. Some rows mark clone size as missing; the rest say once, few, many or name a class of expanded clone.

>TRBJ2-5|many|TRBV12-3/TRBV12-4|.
CASSLGLRGPGETQYF
TGTGCCAGCAGTTTAGGCCTGCGGGGGCCAGGGGAGACCCAGTACTTC
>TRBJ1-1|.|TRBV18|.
CASSPPVGGKNTEAFF
TGTGCCAGCTCACCACCGGTGGGGGGGAAGAACACTGAAGCTTTCTTT
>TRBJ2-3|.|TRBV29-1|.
CSVGAAPSTDTQYF
TGCTCCGTGGGTGCAGCGCCTAGCACAGATACGCAGTATTTT
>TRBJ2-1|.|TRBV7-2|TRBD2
CASSLILGGYNEQFF
TGTGCCAGCAGCCTGATTTTGGGAGGGTACAATGAGCAGTTCTTC
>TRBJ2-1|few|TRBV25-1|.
CASSDLSREQFF
TGTGCCAGCAGTGATTTATCCCGTGAGCAGTTCTTC
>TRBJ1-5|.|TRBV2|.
CASSDAEANQPQHF
TGTGCCAGCAGTGACGCGGAGGCCAATCAGCCCCAGCATTTT
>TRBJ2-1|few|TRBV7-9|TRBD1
CASSPPPGGYSYNEQFF
TGTGCCAGCAGCCCACCCCCAGGGGGCTACTCCTACAATGAGCAGTTCTTC
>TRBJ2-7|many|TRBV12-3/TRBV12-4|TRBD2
CASSLAGGGVEQYF
TGTGCCAGCAGTCTAGCGGGAGGGGGCGTCGAGCAGTACTTC
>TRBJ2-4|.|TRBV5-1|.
CASRPDLAKNIQYF
TGCGCCAGCAGGCCCGATCTAGCCAAAAACATTCAGTACTTC
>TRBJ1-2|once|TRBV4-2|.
CASSQEVGIRSTYGYTF
TGTGCCAGCAGCCAAGAGGTAGGGATCCGCTCTACCTATGGCTACACCTTC
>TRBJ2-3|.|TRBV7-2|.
CASSLDGRGLGDTQYF
TGTGCCAGCAGCTTGGATGGGCGGGGCCTCGGAGATACGCAGTATTTT
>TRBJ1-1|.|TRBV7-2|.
CASSLVPGGTEAFF
TGTGCCAGCAGCTTAGTTCCAGGAGGGACTGAAGCTTTCTTT
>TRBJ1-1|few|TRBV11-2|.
CASSFRAGEAFF
TGTGCCAGCAGCTTCCGGGCGGGTGAAGCTTTCTTT
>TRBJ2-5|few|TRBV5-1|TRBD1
CASSSGQGWETQYF
TGCGCCAGCAGCTCTGGACAGGGCTGGGAGACCCAGTACTTC
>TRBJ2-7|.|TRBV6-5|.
CASSARNEQYF
TGTGCCAGCAGTGCCCGCAACGAGCAGTACTTC
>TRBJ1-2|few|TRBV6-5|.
CASSYGSASYGYTF
TGTGCCAGCAGTTACGGGAGTGCAAGCTATGGCTACACCTTC
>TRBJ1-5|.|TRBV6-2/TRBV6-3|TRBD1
CASSSPSGGAMGSNQPQHF
TGTGCCAGCAGTTCTCCTTCAGGGGGCGCGATGGGAAGCAATCAGCCCCAGCATTTT
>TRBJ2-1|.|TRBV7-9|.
CASSEAPRAHEQFF
TGTGCCAGCAGCGAAGCTCCCAGGGCCCATGAGCAGTTCTTC
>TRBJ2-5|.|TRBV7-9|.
CASSSTVYQVWTQYF
TGTGCCAGCAGCTCTACGGTCTACCAGGTTTGGACCCAGTACTTC
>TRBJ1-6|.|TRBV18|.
CASSRTGPTNSPLHF
TGTGCCAGCTCACGTACAGGGCCCACAAATTCACCCCTCCACTTT
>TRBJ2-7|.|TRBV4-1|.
CASSQDWLAHEQYF
TGCGCCAGCAGCCAAGATTGGCTAGCGCACGAGCAGTACTTC
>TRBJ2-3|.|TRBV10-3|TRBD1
CAISEGDRGTDTQYF
TGTGCCATCAGTGAAGGTGACAGGGGGACAGATACGCAGTATTTT
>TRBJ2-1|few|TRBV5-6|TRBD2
CASSLEGREAFNEQFF
TGTGCCAGCAGCTTGGAGGGGCGGGAGGCGTTCAATGAGCAGTTCTTC
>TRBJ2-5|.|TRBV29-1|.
CSEMVQARETQYF
TGCAGCGAAATGGTTCAGGCTCGAGAGACCCAGTACTTC
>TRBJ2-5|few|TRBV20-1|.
CSPGGSYF
TGCAGCCCCGGCGGGTCGTACTTC
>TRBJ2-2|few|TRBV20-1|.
CSARTGPRGPGELFF
TGCAGTGCAAGGACCGGGCCTAGGGGACCCGGGGAGCTGTTTTTT
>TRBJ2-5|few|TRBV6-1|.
CASSEGGLGETQYF
TGTGCCAGCAGTGAAGGGGGTCTGGGTGAGACCCAGTACTTC
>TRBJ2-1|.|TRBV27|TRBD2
CASSPLAGGPDSYNEQFF
TGTGCCAGCAGTCCGCTAGCGGGAGGGCCTGACTCCTACAATGAGCAGTTCTTC
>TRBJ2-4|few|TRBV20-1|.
CSAREWETVAKNIQYF
TGCAGTGCTAGAGAGTGGGAGACCGTAGCCAAAAACATTCAGTACTTC
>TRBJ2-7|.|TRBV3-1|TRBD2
CASSPTSGISYEQYF
TGTGCCAGCAGCCCTACTAGCGGGATTTCCTACGAGCAGTACTTC
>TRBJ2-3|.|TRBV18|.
CASSPSEADTQYF
TGTGCCAGCTCACCATCGGAAGCAGATACGCAGTATTTT
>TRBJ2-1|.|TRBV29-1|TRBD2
CSVPPGLAGTYNEQFF
TGCAGCGTCCCACCTGGACTAGCGGGTACCTACAATGAGCAGTTCTTC
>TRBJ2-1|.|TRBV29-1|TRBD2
CSVRAGEARNEQFF
TGCAGCGTACGAGCGGGAGAAGCTAGAAATGAGCAGTTCTTC
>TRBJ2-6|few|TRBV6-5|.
CASSYSGSSSGANVLTF
TGTGCCAGCAGTTACTCTGGGAGCAGCTCTGGGGCCAACGTCCTGACTTTC
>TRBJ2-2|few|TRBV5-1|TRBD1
CASSFGTATGELFF
TGCGCCAGCAGCTTTGGGACAGCCACCGGGGAGCTGTTTTTT
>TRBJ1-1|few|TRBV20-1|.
CSARPRDATEAFF
TGCAGTGCTAGACCCCGGGACGCAACTGAAGCTTTCTTT
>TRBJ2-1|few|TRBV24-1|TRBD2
CATSDGGSDNEQFF
TGTGCCACCAGTGATGGCGGGAGTGACAATGAGCAGTTCTTC
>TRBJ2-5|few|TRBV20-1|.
CSAPDRYQETQYF
TGCAGTGCCCCCGACAGGTACCAAGAGACCCAGTACTTC
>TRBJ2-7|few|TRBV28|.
CASSFTGVGGEQYF
TGTGCCAGCAGTTTCACAGGGGTAGGGGGGGAGCAGTACTTC
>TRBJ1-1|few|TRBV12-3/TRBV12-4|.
CASSSFTGTEAFF
TGTGCCAGCAGTTCTTTCACCGGCACTGAAGCTTTCTTT
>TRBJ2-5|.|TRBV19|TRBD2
CASSIVPAGETQYF
TGTGCCAGTAGTATAGTCCCAGCGGGGGAGACCCAGTACTTC
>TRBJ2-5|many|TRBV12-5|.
CAPSSRVRETQYF
TGTGCCCCGTCTTCCAGGGTCCGGGAGACCCAGTACTTC
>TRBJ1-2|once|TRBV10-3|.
CAISDGGLIGYGYTF
TGTGCCATCAGTGACGGGGGCCTAATAGGGTATGGCTACACCTTC
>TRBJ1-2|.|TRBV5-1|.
CASSLGGGPGYGYTF
TGCGCCAGCAGCCTCGGAGGGGGGCCGGGCTATGGCTACACCTTC
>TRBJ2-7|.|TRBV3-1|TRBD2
CASSQRPTSGSSYEQYF
TGTGCCAGCAGCCAACGCCCGACTAGCGGGTCCTCCTACGAGCAGTACTTC
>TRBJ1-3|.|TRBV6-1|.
CASSGTVENTIYF
TGTGCCAGCAGTGGGACAGTTGAAAACACCATATATTTT
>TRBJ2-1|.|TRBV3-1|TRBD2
CASSQDSSGLNEQFF
TGTGCCAGCAGCCAAGATTCTAGCGGACTCAATGAGCAGTTCTTC
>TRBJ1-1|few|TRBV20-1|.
CSASLTVRAFF
TGCAGTGCTAGCCTGACAGTCAGAGCTTTCTTT
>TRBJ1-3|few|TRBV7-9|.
CASSLNRESGNTIYF
TGTGCCAGCAGTTTAAACAGGGAATCTGGAAACACCATATATTTT
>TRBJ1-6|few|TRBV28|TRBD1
CASSFRDRNNSPLHF
TGTGCCAGCAGTTTCCGGGACAGGAATAATTCACCCCTCCACTTT